This entry is about one T cell receptor beta chain. As for time point: peak reinfection, 3 to 8 weeks after reinfection detection. The sorted cells went straight to TCR sequencing with no prior in vitro expansion. The Montreal HEPCO cohort supplied donors who inject drugs. At all three reinfection time points, viable CD3+ CD8+ CD45RO- cells from a couple of donors served as controls. This sample is part of a study of memory CD8 T cells in hepatitis C reinfection. Study-wide context: Reinfection meant HCV RNA positivity after two negatives ≥60 days apart. Peak reinfection sampling occurred 3 to 8 weeks after detected reinfection.

Using immunoSEQ multiplex PCR, the repertoire was profiled, and TCRdb retains in-frame clones only, with some absent. The data show tens of thousands of clones, with 85% to 90% seen just once and about 1.3% held by the top ten. The sequence was obtained from a man aged 18 to 29 with hepatitis C virus infection. Sample: naive CD8+ T cells sorted from blood.

The CDR3 region has the DNA TGTGCCAGCAGCTTAGGGACAGCAAACACCGGGGAGCTGTTTTTT. This codes for CASSLGTANTGELFF. This chain joins TRBV7-9 and TRBJ2-2; D perhaps matches TRBD1 (6 bases). Trimming cost V 1 base and J 2 bases, with 8 bases left between them. This CDR3 region has 15 residues. Germline CDR1 and CDR2: SEHNR and FQNEAQ (reference sequence).